This T cell receptor beta chain was recovered during a study of blood T cells in healthy people across ages. In its sample, this clonotype was seen many times. Then a second PCR, running about 7 to 11 cycles, was carried out with a sample-barcoded 5' primer and a J-beta primer mix. TCRdb re-called the 5' RACE reads through MiXCR, storing one row per CDR3 protein. The table shows under 1,000,000 distinct CDR3 sequences, with around 34% occurring only once. Trimming shortened V by 5 bases and J by 0 bases, and 10 bases separated the two germline ends. The CDR3 is 14 amino acids. The TCR originated in a man between 18 and 35 years old in good health. The chain couples TRBV12-3 or TRBV12-4 to TRBJ1-2; D ambiguous. The material sequenced was blood. CDR3 residues: CASSHTGANYGYTF. CDR3 nucleotide sequence: TGTGCCAGCAGTCACACCGGGGCTAACTATGGCTACACCTTC.